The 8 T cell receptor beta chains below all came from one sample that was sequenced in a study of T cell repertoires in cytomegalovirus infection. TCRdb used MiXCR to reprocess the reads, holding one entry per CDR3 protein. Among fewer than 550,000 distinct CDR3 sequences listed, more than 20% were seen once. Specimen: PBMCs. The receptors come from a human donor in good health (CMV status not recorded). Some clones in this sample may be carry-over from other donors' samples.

In nucleotides, the CDR3 is TGTGCCAGCAGCCCGACAGGAATCTCCTACGAGCAGTACTTC. Translating gives CASSPTGISYEQYF. This sequence joins TRBV7-3 and TRBJ2-7; D might be TRBD1 (6 bases). This CDR3 is built from 14 residues. CDR1 SGHTA and CDR2 FQGTGA come from the germline V gene. V gave up 5 bases and J gave up 0 bases, with 11 bases separating them.

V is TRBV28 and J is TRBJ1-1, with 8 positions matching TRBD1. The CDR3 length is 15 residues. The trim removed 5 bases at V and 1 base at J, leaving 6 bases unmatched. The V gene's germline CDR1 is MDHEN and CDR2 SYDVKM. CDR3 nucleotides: TGTGCCAGCAGTACACGACAGGGGCCGAACACTGAAGCTTTCTTT. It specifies CASSTRQGPNTEAFF.

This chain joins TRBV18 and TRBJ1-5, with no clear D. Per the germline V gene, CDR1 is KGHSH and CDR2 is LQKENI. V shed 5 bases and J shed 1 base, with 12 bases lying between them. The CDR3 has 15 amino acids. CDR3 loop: CASSSKGGSNQPQHF. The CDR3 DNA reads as TGTGCCAGCTCATCCAAGGGAGGAAGCAATCAGCCCCAGCATTTT.

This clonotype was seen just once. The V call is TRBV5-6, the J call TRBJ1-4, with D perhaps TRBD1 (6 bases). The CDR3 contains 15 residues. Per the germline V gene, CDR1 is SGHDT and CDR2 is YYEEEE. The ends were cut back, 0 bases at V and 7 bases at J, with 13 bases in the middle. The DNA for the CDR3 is TGTGCCAGCAGCTTGGGTACAGGGTTAGCTGAAAAACTGTTTTTT. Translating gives CASSLGTGLAEKLFF.

CDR3 region: CASSFLKGQGDAEAFF. The DNA for the CDR3 is TGTGCCAGCAGTTTTTTGAAAGGACAGGGGGACGCTGAAGCTTTCTTT. The gene calls are TRBV28 and TRBJ1-1; TRBD1 matches at 10 bases. The CDR3 has 16 residues. With 3 bases clipped from V and 6 bases from J, the junction kept 10 bases outside the gene matches. CDR1 is MDHEN, CDR2 SYDVKM, per germline. Together with reference TRBV28 and TRBJ1-1, the CDR3 gives the full variable domain: DVKVTQSSRYLVKRTGEKVFLECVQDMDHENMFWYRQDPGLGLRLIYFSYDVKMKEKGDIPEGYSVSREKKERFSLILESASTNQTSMYLCASSFLKGQGDAEAFFGQGTRLTVV.

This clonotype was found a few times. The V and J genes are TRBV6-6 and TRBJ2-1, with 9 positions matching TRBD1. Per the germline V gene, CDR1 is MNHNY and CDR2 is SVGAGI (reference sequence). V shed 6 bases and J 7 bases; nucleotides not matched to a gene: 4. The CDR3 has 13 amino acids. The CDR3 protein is CASRGQGMNEQFF. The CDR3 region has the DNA TGTGCCAGCAGAGGACAGGGGATGAATGAGCAGTTCTTC.

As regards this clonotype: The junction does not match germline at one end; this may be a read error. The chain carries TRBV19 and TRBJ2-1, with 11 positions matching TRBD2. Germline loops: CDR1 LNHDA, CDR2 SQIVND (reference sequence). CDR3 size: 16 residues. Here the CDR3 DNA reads TGTGCCTGTAGGCCGGGACTAGCGGTTACACCCAATGAGCAGTTCTTC. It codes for CACRPGLAVTPNEQFF.

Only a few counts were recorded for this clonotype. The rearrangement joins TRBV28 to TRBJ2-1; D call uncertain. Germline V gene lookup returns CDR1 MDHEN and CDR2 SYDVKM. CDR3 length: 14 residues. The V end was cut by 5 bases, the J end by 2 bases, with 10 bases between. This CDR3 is CASSRAGTYNEQFF. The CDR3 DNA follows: TGTGCCAGCAGTCGGGCCGGCACCTACAATGAGCAGTTCTTC.